The 29 T cell receptor beta chains given below trace back to one sample, sequenced in a study of shared clonotypes between healthy human individuals. TCRdb's table, derived via immunoSEQ multiplex PCR, lists solely in-frame clones and lacks some. Of millions of clones in the sample, 93% were seen once. Sample: naive CD4+ T cells from PBMCs. The subset denotes: CD45RA+ positively selected. Receptor source: a man younger than 35 in good health. Some clones in this sample may be carry-over from other donors' samples.

The chain uses TRBV7-2 and TRBJ2-3, with 9 bases that match TRBD2. Trimming took 1 base from V and 4 from J; bases not matched to a gene: 3. Germline V gives CDR1 SGHTA, CDR2 FQGNSA. The CDR3 is made up of 15 amino acids. CDR3 in DNA: TGTGCCAGCAGCTTAGGTGGCGGGAGGGCAGATACGCAGTATTTT. Amino acids: CASSLGGGRADTQYF.

V usage is TRBV30 and J usage is TRBJ1-4, with a possible D match to TRBD1 (6 bases). The germline CDR1 and CDR2 sequences are GTSNPN and SVGIG (reference sequence). The CDR3 loop spans 13 amino acids. Trimming removed 4 bases from V and 7 bases from J, with 13 bases in between. In DNA form, the CDR3 reads TGTGCCTGGAACTCACAGGGCGGTGAAAAACTGTTTTTT. This translates into CAWNSQGGEKLFF.

This clone was counted between two and nine times. The rearrangement links TRBV5-1 to TRBJ1-1; a possible D gene is TRBD1 (5 bases). Deletions cut 3 bases from V and 4 bases from J, with 13 bases between. CDR1 SGHRS and CDR2 YFSETQ come from the germline V gene. This CDR3 region has 14 residues. The CDR3 DNA is TGCGCCAGCAGCTCTTCCGGGGCGAGCACTGAAGCTTTCTTT. This translates into CASSSSGASTEAFF.

The chain recombines TRBV11-3 with TRBJ2-1; 9 nucleotides align to TRBD1. The J segment lost 5 bases and the V segment lost 5 bases, leaving 7 bases of the junction unmatched. The CDR3 sequence is 15 residues long. CDR1 and CDR2 (germline): SGHNT, YENEEA. The CDR3 sequence is CASSLEGTGNNEQFF. CDR3 DNA sequence: TGTGCCAGCAGCCTGGAAGGGACAGGGAACAATGAGCAGTTCTTC.

As for this clone: Other DNA sequences from this sample encode an identical CDR3 as well. The chain couples TRBV9 to TRBJ1-1; D is undetermined. This CDR3 contains 14 residues. CDR1 and CDR2 (germline): SGDLS, YYNGEE. V was trimmed by 0 bases and J by 4 bases, leaving 10 bases between them. CDR3 in DNA: TGTGCCAGCAGCGTAGTTACGGGTTCCACTGAAGCTTTCTTT. Protein product: CASSVVTGSTEAFF.

The chain couples TRBV6-5 to TRBJ2-7; 12 bases map to TRBD1. CDR1 MNHEY and CDR2 SVGAGI come from the germline V gene. Trimming at V came to 2 bases and at J to 7 bases, leaving 9 bases not matched to a gene. The CDR3 is made up of 16 amino acids. CDR3 DNA: TGTGCCAGCAGTTACACCCCCGGGACAGGGGGCGGGGAGCAGTACTTC. This codes for CASSYTPGTGGGEQYF.

The V gene is TRBV19, the J gene TRBJ2-7, with a possible D match to TRBD1 (6 bases). V was cut by 6 bases and J by 1 base, with 10 bases left in between. Per the germline V gene, CDR1 is LNHDA and CDR2 is SQIVND (reference sequence). There are 13 residues in the CDR3. CDR3 region: CASSRDRSYEQYF. The CDR3 region has the DNA TGTGCCAGTAGCCGAGACAGGTCCTACGAGCAGTACTTC.

The rearrangement joins TRBV10-1 to TRBJ2-1; D gene unclear. CDR3 size: 14 residues. V was shortened by 4 bases and J by 12 bases, with 19 bases between the two germline ends. CDR1 WNHNN and CDR2 SYGVQD come from the germline V gene (reference sequence). The CDR3, as DNA: TGCGCCAGCAGTGGACCTCTTGATCGTAGGGTGCAGTTCTTC. This gives the protein CASSGPLDRRVQFF.

CDR3 residues: CASSPRADYSGNTIYF. The CDR3 nucleotides are TGTGCCAGCAGCCCCCGGGCGGATTACTCTGGAAACACCATATATTTT. The genes are TRBV11-2 and TRBJ1-3, with no clear D. Germline V gene lookup returns CDR1 SGHAT and CDR2 FQNNGV. CDR3 length: 16 amino acids. Trimming pared 5 bases from V and 0 bases from J, leaving 14 bases between.

The chain joins TRBV5-1 to TRBJ2-7; 9 nucleotides align to TRBD1. V shed 4 bases, J shed 5 bases, and the junction held 7 bases outside the gene matches. This CDR3 is 14 amino acids long. The germline gives CDR1 SGHRS, CDR2 YFSETQ. The CDR3 DNA follows: TGCGCCAGCAGCCCAGGACAGGGGAGACACGAGCAGTACTTC. It yields the protein CASSPGQGRHEQYF.

As regards this clone: Other DNA sequences in the same sample also yield this CDR3. The CDR3 DNA reads as TGTGCCAGCTCACCGGGCAGCCCTAATGAAAAACTGTTTTTT. Encoded protein: CASSPGSPNEKLFF. This chain joins TRBV18 and TRBJ1-4; D uncertain. This CDR3 is built from 14 residues. V shed 3 bases and J shed 3 bases, with 8 bases lying between them. The germline CDR1 and CDR2 sequences are KGHSH and LQKENI.

This clone showed up just once. The chain employs TRBV19 and TRBJ2-1, with 10 bases matching TRBD1. The V gene end was trimmed by 3 bases and the J gene end by 5 bases; junction bases not matched to a gene: 10. Germline V CDR1 and CDR2: LNHDA, SQIVND (reference sequence). This CDR3 has 17 residues. The CDR3 sequence is CASSIRPPGQGNNEQFF. CDR3 nucleotides: TGTGCCAGTAGTATTCGACCTCCGGGACAGGGGAACAATGAGCAGTTCTTC.

The chain joins TRBV5-6 to TRBJ1-2; D is undetermined. The CDR3 runs to 15 residues. Germline V lookup: CDR1 SGHDT, CDR2 YYEEEE. V was pared by 0 bases and J by 7 bases, with 16 bases between. In DNA form, the CDR3 reads TGTGCCAGCAGCTTGGTTACCAGGCCTCCTGTTGGCTACACCTTC. This gives the protein CASSLVTRPPVGYTF. The whole variable domain, remainder taken from reference TRBV5-6 and TRBJ1-2, is DAGVTQSPTHLIKTRGQQVTLRCSPKSGHDTVSWYQQALGQGPQFIFQYYEEEERQRGNFPDRFSGHQFPNYSSELNVNALLLGDSALYLCASSLVTRPPVGYTFGSGTRLTVV.

This rearrangement joins TRBV5-1 to TRBJ2-1; perhaps TRBD2 as D (6 bases). The V end was cut by 4 bases, the J end by 0 bases, with 20 bases between. Germline CDR1 and CDR2: SGHRS and YFSETQ. CDR3 length equals 18 residues. The CDR3 here is CASSLGLKARSSYNEQFF. In DNA, the CDR3 is TGCGCCAGCAGCCTAGGACTAAAGGCCAGAAGCTCCTACAATGAGCAGTTCTTC.

The chain links TRBV6-5 to TRBJ1-1; D is unclear. This CDR3 region has 13 residues. The V gene's germline CDR1 is MNHEY and CDR2 SVGAGI. V was pared by 6 bases and J by 0 bases, with 8 bases between. The CDR3 protein is CASSKQLNTEAFF. As DNA, the CDR3 is TGTGCCAGCAGCAAACAGCTGAACACTGAAGCTTTCTTT.

This clone was seen once. This chain uses TRBV19 with TRBJ2-2; D unresolved. This CDR3 is built from 15 residues. CDR1 and CDR2 (germline): LNHDA, SQIVND (reference sequence). V was shortened by 7 bases and J by 0 bases, with 12 bases between the two germline ends. The CDR3 DNA is TGTGCCAGTAAAGTGACCCGCGCGAACACCGGGGAGCTGTTTTTT. This sequence encodes CASKVTRANTGELFF. Full variable domain (outside the CDR3, taken from reference TRBV19 and TRBJ2-2): DGGITQSPKYLFRKEGQNVTLSCEQNLNHDAMYWYRQDPGQGLRLIYYSQIVNDFQKGDIAEGYSVSREKKESFPLTVTSAQKNPTAFYLCASKVTRANTGELFFGEGSRLTVL.

This clone was seen a handful of times. V gene TRBV28 combines with J gene TRBJ1-2; no reliable D call. The CDR3 spans 13 residues. CDR1 MDHEN and CDR2 SYDVKM come from the germline V gene. The V gene lost 4 bases and the J gene lost 7 bases, with 13 bases spanning the gap. The CDR3, as DNA: TGTGCCAGCAGTTCCCCGGGATTTCCTGGCTACACCTTC. It specifies CASSSPGFPGYTF.

Of note for this clone: This sample includes further DNA sequences coding for the same CDR3. This rearrangement joins TRBV7-3 to TRBJ2-1; the match to TRBD2 covers 10 bases. Trimming cost V 5 bases and J 4 bases; bases outside gene matches: 5. This CDR3 is 15 amino acids long. The germline V gene has CDR1 SGHTA and CDR2 FQGTGA. The CDR3 spells CASSPSGSPYNEQFF. DNA of the CDR3: TGTGCCAGCAGCCCTAGCGGGAGCCCTTACAATGAGCAGTTCTTC.

This chain joins TRBV15 and TRBJ1-4; TRBD1 is a possible D gene (6 bases). This CDR3 is 14 amino acids long. The germline V gene has CDR1 LNHNV and CDR2 YYDKDF (reference sequence). V lost 7 bases, J lost 8 bases, and 17 bases lay in between. In nucleotides, the CDR3 is TGTGCCACCACCCCGCCGTCCAGGGGCGAAAAACTGTTTTTT. Amino acids: CATTPPSRGEKLFF.

V is TRBV6-6 and J is TRBJ1-4; perhaps TRBD1 as D (6 bases). The CDR3 is 15 residues long. CDR1 and CDR2 (germline): MNHNY, SVGAGI (reference sequence). V lost 6 bases, J lost 8 bases, and 19 bases lay in between. The chain's CDR3 is CASSRIGGAYEKLFF. The CDR3 DNA is TGTGCCAGCAGCCGGATTGGGGGGGCGTACGAAAAACTGTTTTTT.

Comment on this clone: Distinct nucleotide sequences in the sample also encode this CDR3. This rearrangement joins TRBV7-3 to TRBJ1-1; TRBD1 is a possible D gene (5 bases). Germline V CDR1 and CDR2: SGHTA, FQGTGA. V was trimmed by 5 bases and J by 1 base, leaving 8 bases between them. The CDR3 contains 13 residues. This CDR3 is CASSLGQNTEAFF. The CDR3 nucleotides are TGTGCCAGCAGCCTAGGACAGAACACTGAAGCTTTCTTT.

This chain links TRBV11-3 with TRBJ2-1; either TRBD1 or TRBD2 may fit D (5 bases each). CDR1 is SGHNT and CDR2 is YENEEA in the germline V gene. The CDR3 contains 15 residues. Trimming left V 6 bases short and J 1 base short, with 13 bases between. The CDR3 protein is CASSRGGGSYNEQFF. CDR3 nucleotide sequence: TGTGCCAGCAGTCGCGGTGGGGGATCCTACAATGAGCAGTTCTTC. The full variable domain, in which reference TRBV11-3 and TRBJ2-1 provide the parts outside the CDR3, is EAGVVQSPRYKIIEKKQPVAFWCNPISGHNTLYWYLQNLGQGPELLIRYENEEAVDDSQLPKDRFSAERLKGVDSTLKIQPAELGDSAVYLCASSRGGGSYNEQFFGPGTRLTVL.

Of note for this clone: This specimen includes other DNA sequences encoding the same CDR3. The chain employs TRBV9 and TRBJ2-2; D may match TRBD1 or TRBD2 (6 bases each). The V end was cut by 3 bases, the J end by 2 bases, with 11 bases between. Germline-derived CDR1 and CDR2 are SGDLS and YYNGEE. This CDR3 spans 15 amino acids. The CDR3 sequence is CASSATGANTGELFF. The CDR3 DNA is TGTGCCAGCAGCGCTACGGGGGCAAACACCGGGGAGCTGTTTTTT.

The V gene is TRBV7-2, the J gene TRBJ2-7; a weak D match, TRBD1 (6 bases). The CDR3 loop spans 15 amino acids. CDR1 SGHTA and CDR2 FQGNSA come from the germline V gene. The V end lost 5 bases, the J end lost 3 bases, and 17 bases lay between the germline ends. In DNA, the CDR3 is TGTGCCAGCAGCGGGGCCCTGGGGGCCTACTACGAGCAGTACTTC. It specifies CASSGALGAYYEQYF.

The genes are TRBV6-1 and TRBJ1-1; D is perhaps TRBD1 (5 bases). Trimming shortened V by 5 bases and J by 0 bases, and 10 bases separated the two germline ends. CDR1 MNHNS and CDR2 SASEGT come from the germline V gene. The CDR3 has 14 residues. The CDR3 sequence is CASSIGTLNTEAFF. Here the CDR3 DNA reads TGTGCCAGCAGTATCGGGACCTTGAACACTGAAGCTTTCTTT.

The rearrangement joins TRBV7-9 to TRBJ2-1; the D gene is possibly TRBD2 (6 bases). V lost 6 bases and J 9 bases, leaving 15 bases between the germline ends. The CDR3 is 13 amino acids. Germline V CDR1 and CDR2: SEHNR, FQNEAQ (reference sequence). The CDR3 spells CASSGGGRIEQFF. In DNA form, the CDR3 reads TGTGCCAGCAGTGGCGGAGGGCGCATTGAGCAGTTCTTC.

This chain joins TRBV27 and TRBJ2-7; the match to TRBD2 covers 11 bases. Germline V gene sequence: CDR1 MNHEY, CDR2 SMNVEV (reference sequence). V shed 6 bases and J 3 bases; nucleotides not matched to a gene: 4. The CDR3 loop spans 14 amino acids. CDR3 nucleotide sequence: TGTGCCAGCAGACTAGCGGGAGCCAACTACGAGCAGTACTTC. It yields the protein CASRLAGANYEQYF.

The CDR3 reads CASIPLAYQNTGELFF. The DNA of the CDR3 is TGTGCCAGCATTCCCCTAGCGTATCAAAACACCGGGGAGCTGTTTTTT. J is TRBJ2-2 and V is TRBV27; TRBD2 is a possible D gene (6 bases). CDR3 length equals 16 residues. V lost 7 bases to trimming and J lost 2 bases, with 17 bases between them. Germline V CDR1 and CDR2: MNHEY, SMNVEV (reference sequence).

The J gene is TRBJ1-5, the V gene TRBV5-8; 7 positions agree with TRBD1. The V and J ends lost 0 bases and 1 base, in that order; junction bases with no gene match: 7. The CDR3 is 17 amino acids. Germline V gives CDR1 SGHTS, CDR2 YDEGEE. The CDR3 DNA sequence: TGTGCCAGCAGCTTGGCCCCAGGGACAGCGAGCAATCAGCCCCAGCATTTT. Its translation is CASSLAPGTASNQPQHF.